The 31 T cell receptor beta chains presented below share a single source sample, sequenced in a study of OX40 agonist ivuxolimab in advanced cancers. Some clones are missing from TCRdb's copy, which holds only in-frame ones; the method was immunoSEQ multiplex PCR. The repertoire holds about 33,000 clones, with roughly 71% as singletons. The source was CD4+ or CD8+ T cells sorted from blood, collected in a trial of the OX40 agonist ivuxolimab. Receptor source: an adult with an advanced solid tumor such as melanoma, head and neck, liver or kidney cancer.

This chain connects TRBV6-6 to TRBJ1-1; D gene ambiguous. V was clipped by 8 bases and J by 11 bases, with 12 bases between them. CDR1 and CDR2 from the germline V gene are MNHNY and SVGAGI (reference sequence). The CDR3 loop spans 10 amino acids. The CDR3 loop is CASGGGWAFF. CDR3 in DNA: TGTGCCAGCGGCGGAGGGTGGGCTTTCTTT.

The V and J genes are TRBV10-3 and TRBJ1-1; 7 bases align to TRBD1. The CDR3 is made up of 14 amino acids. Germline-derived CDR1 and CDR2 are ENHRY and SYGVKD. V lost 6 bases to trimming and J lost 4 bases; unmatched junction nucleotides: 8. CDR3 region: CAIRTTTGITEAFF. The CDR3 DNA reads as TGTGCCATCAGGACAACGACAGGGATCACTGAAGCTTTCTTT.

This clone was recorded once. The chain employs TRBV2 and TRBJ2-1, with 12 bases that match TRBD2. After removal of 6 bases from V and 10 bases from J, the junction contained 4 bases not matched to a gene. The V gene's germline CDR1 is SNHLY and CDR2 FYNNEI. This CDR3 has 13 amino acids. The CDR3 sequence: CASRPGLAGEQFF. In DNA form, the CDR3 reads TGTGCCAGCAGACCCGGACTAGCGGGGGAGCAGTTCTTC.

CDR3 sequence: CASSSDRNQPQHF. Written as DNA, the CDR3 is TGTGCCAGCAGCTCAGATCGTAATCAGCCCCAGCATTTT. This rearrangement joins TRBV7-2 to TRBJ1-5, with D uncertain. Looked up from germline, CDR1 is SGHTA and CDR2 is FQGNSA. This CDR3 has 13 residues. V lost 4 bases and J lost 4, with 8 bases in between.

The CDR3 region is CASSLEVGAWGFNSPLHF. The CDR3 DNA sequence: TGTGCCAGCAGCTTAGAGGTGGGGGCGTGGGGGTTTAATTCACCCCTCCACTTT. V is TRBV7-2 and J is TRBJ1-6; D may be TRBD1 (6 bases). V shed 1 base and J shed 6 bases, with 19 bases lying between them. The CDR3 consists of 18 residues. CDR1 and CDR2 from the germline V gene are SGHTA and FQGNSA.

V usage is TRBV7-9 and J usage is TRBJ2-7, with 11 bases lining up with TRBD1. The CDR3 is 14 amino acids. Looked up from germline, CDR1 is SEHNR and CDR2 is FQNEAQ (reference sequence). V lost 5 bases and J lost 4; bases outside the gene matches: 4. The CDR3 coding sequence is TGTGCCAGCAGCCAGGGACAGGGGGTTTACGAGCAGTACTTC. Its protein product is CASSQGQGVYEQYF.

The chain employs TRBV5-4 and TRBJ1-3, with a tentative D call TRBD1 (5 bases). The CDR3 contains 17 residues. The V and J ends lost 4 bases and 2 bases respectively, with 19 bases between them. Per germline, CDR1 SGHNT and CDR2 YYREEE (reference sequence). The CDR3 loop reads CASSPGGSASTGNTIYF. The CDR3 nucleotides are TGTGCCAGCAGCCCTGGGGGGTCCGCCTCTACTGGAAACACCATATATTTT.

The V and J genes are TRBV5-3 and TRBJ2-5, with 8 nucleotides matching TRBD1. TRBV5-3 is annotated as an ORF whose role is uncertain. The CDR3 is 16 residues long. J was trimmed by 5 bases and V by 0 bases; bases with no gene match: 9. Here the CDR3 reads CARSLDRTGTGETQYF. Written as DNA, the CDR3 is TGTGCCAGAAGCTTGGATAGGACAGGGACAGGTGAGACCCAGTACTTC.

The V and J genes are TRBV29-1 and TRBJ2-6; TRBD2 matches at 7 bases. The CDR3 loop spans 15 amino acids. Germline lookup yields CDR1 SQVTM and CDR2 ANQGSEA. Losses at the gene ends were 6 bases for V and 0 bases for J; bases not matched to a gene: 5. CDR3 loop: CSVAGRHSGANVLTF. In DNA form, the CDR3 reads TGCAGCGTGGCCGGGAGGCACTCTGGGGCCAACGTCCTGACTTTC.

This clone was detected only once. Other nucleotide sequences from this sample produce the same CDR3. The rearrangement uses TRBV7-8 and TRBJ2-7; 9 nucleotides agree with TRBD2. Germline V gene sequence: CDR1 SGHVS, CDR2 FQNEAQ. This CDR3 has 14 amino acids. The V gene end was trimmed by 5 bases and the J gene end by 3 bases; junction bases not matched to a gene: 5. In nucleotides, the CDR3 is TGTGCCAGCAGCCGATCGACTAGCGGCTACGAGCAGTACGTC. Translation gives CASSRSTSGYEQYV.

J is TRBJ1-2 and V is TRBV6-1, with unresolved D. Deletions cut 4 bases from V and 5 bases from J, with 14 bases between. The germline V gene encodes CDR1 MNHNS and CDR2 SASEGT. The CDR3 is 14 amino acids. CDR3 residues: CASSGEVRGYGYTF. The CDR3 nucleotides read TGTGCCAGCAGTGGGGAGGTACGGGGATATGGCTACACCTTC.

The chain carries TRBV30 and TRBJ1-4, with D possibly matching TRBD1 (5 bases). The germline CDR1 and CDR2 sequences are GTSNPN and SVGIG (reference sequence). CDR3 length: 15 amino acids. The V and J ends lost 0 bases and 3 bases respectively, with 11 bases between them. The CDR3 reads CAWSVEGIPNEKLFF. The CDR3, as DNA: TGTGCCTGGAGTGTAGAGGGGATTCCTAATGAAAAACTGTTTTTT.

The V and J genes are TRBV7-9 and TRBJ1-1, with 7 bases fitting TRBD1. The CDR3 is made up of 13 amino acids. Losses at the gene ends were 5 bases for V and 3 bases for J; bases not matched to a gene: 3. Germline V CDR1 and CDR2: SEHNR, FQNEAQ (reference sequence). The CDR3 bases are TGTGCCAGCAGCCCCGGGACAGACACTGAAGCTTTCTTT. Its translation is CASSPGTDTEAFF. Using reference TRBV7-9 and TRBJ1-1 for the parts outside the CDR3, the full variable domain is DTGVSQNPRHKITKRGQNVTFRCDPISEHNRLYWYRQTLGQGPEFLTYFQNEAQLEKSRLLSDRFSAERPKGSFSTLEIQRTEQGDSAMYLCASSPGTDTEAFFGQGTRLTVV.

DNA of the CDR3: TGTGCCAGCAGCCAGGGCAGTATAGATGAAGAGACCCAGTACTTC. As protein: CASSQGSIDEETQYF. V gene TRBV7-9 combines with J gene TRBJ2-5; the D gene is possibly TRBD1 (5 bases). CDR3 length: 15 residues. The V end was cut by 5 bases, the J end by 3 bases, with 16 bases between. CDR1 SEHNR and CDR2 FQNEAQ come from the germline V gene (reference sequence). Complete variable domain (other parts from reference TRBV7-9 and TRBJ2-5): DTGVSQNPRHKITKRGQNVTFRCDPISEHNRLYWYRQTLGQGPEFLTYFQNEAQLEKSRLLSDRFSAERPKGSFSTLEIQRTEQGDSAMYLCASSQGSIDEETQYFGPGTRLLVL.

This clone was counted a few times. The chain has TRBV19 and TRBJ1-2; D possibly corresponds to TRBD1 (6 bases). The germline V and J ends were trimmed by 3 bases and 4 bases, with 9 bases remaining between them. Germline V gene sequence: CDR1 LNHDA, CDR2 SQIVND (reference sequence). The CDR3 extends over 13 amino acids. CDR3 in amino acids: CASSIEQGYGYTF. The CDR3 nucleotides read TGTGCCAGTAGTATTGAACAGGGCTATGGCTACACCTTC.

This sequence joins TRBV6-6 and TRBJ2-2; D call uncertain. Between the trimmed V and J ends, which lost 6 bases and 0 bases, there was a span of 5 bases. CDR1 is MNHNY, CDR2 SVGAGI, per germline (reference sequence). The CDR3 is made up of 13 amino acids. CDR3 loop: CASRAANTGELFF. DNA of the CDR3: TGTGCCAGCAGGGCAGCGAACACCGGGGAGCTGTTTTTT.

V is TRBV29-1 and J is TRBJ1-1; tentatively, D is TRBD1 (6 bases). The CDR3 extends over 11 amino acids. Germline CDR1 and CDR2: SQVTM and ANQGSEA. V was pared by 5 bases and J by 10 bases, with 14 bases between. The CDR3 region is CSVLPGAVAFF. The DNA for the CDR3 is TGCAGCGTTCTTCCGGGGGCCGTAGCTTTCTTT.

The rearrangement joins TRBV9 to TRBJ2-3; 11 bases are a match to TRBD1. Looked up from germline, CDR1 is SGDLS and CDR2 is YYNGEE. The CDR3 has 15 amino acids. V lost 4 bases, J lost 7 bases, and 8 bases stayed unmatched. The CDR3 here is CASSPRTGGAYTQYF. The CDR3 DNA follows: TGTGCCAGCAGCCCTCGGACAGGGGGCGCGTATACGCAGTATTTT.

Remarks on this clone: One end of the junction does not line up with germline, which may come from a read error. The rearrangement uses TRBV11-3 and TRBJ2-1; 9 nucleotides match TRBD1. The length of the CDR3 is 16 residues. The V gene's germline CDR1 is SGHNT and CDR2 YENEEA. The CDR3 sequence: CAGSPSGTGNYNEQFF. The DNA for the CDR3 is TGTGCCGGCAGCCCCTCCGGGACAGGGAACTACAATGAGCAGTTCTTC.

V and J are TRBV11-2 and TRBJ1-5; 10 nucleotides agree with TRBD1. The CDR3 contains 13 residues. The germline gives CDR1 SGHAT, CDR2 FQNNGV. The J segment lost 7 bases and the V segment lost 4 bases, leaving 1 base of the junction unmatched. CDR3 nucleotide sequence: TGTGCCAGCAGCTGGGACAGGGGACAGCCCCAGCATTTT. As protein: CASSWDRGQPQHF.

V usage is TRBV11-2 and J usage is TRBJ2-5; TRBD2 agrees at 12 bases. The CDR3 is 16 amino acids. J gave up 5 bases and V 2 bases, and 6 bases lay outside the gene matches. The germline V gene has CDR1 SGHAT and CDR2 FQNNGV. The CDR3 bases are TGTGCCAGCAGCTTACTAGCGGGGGGGTCTGTGGAGACCCAGTACTTC. Residues: CASSLLAGGSVETQYF. Complete variable domain (other parts from reference TRBV11-2 and TRBJ2-5): EAGVAQSPRYKIIEKRQSVAFWCNPISGHATLYWYQQILGQGPKLLIQFQNNGVVDDSQLPKDRFSAERLKGVDSTLKIQPAKLEDSAVYLCASSLLAGGSVETQYFGPGTRLLVL.

V usage is TRBV19 and J usage is TRBJ1-4; D gene uncertain. The CDR3 runs to 13 residues. Germline-derived CDR1 and CDR2 are LNHDA and SQIVND (reference sequence). With 6 bases removed from V and 8 bases from J, the gap between germline ends came to 13 bases. Here the CDR3 DNA reads TGTGCCAGTAGGCGTCGCTTGGAGGAAAAACTGTTTTTT. Protein product: CASRRRLEEKLFF.

V gene TRBV11-3 combines with J gene TRBJ2-5; D gene ambiguous. The CDR3 length is 14 residues. Germline V gene data show CDR1 as SGHNT and CDR2 as YENEEA. The V and J ends lost 0 bases and 6 bases respectively, with 11 bases between them. The CDR3 region is CASSLDSKEKTQYF. As DNA, the CDR3 is TGTGCCAGCAGCTTAGATAGCAAGGAAAAGACCCAGTACTTC.

The rearrangement links TRBV10-3 to TRBJ2-1; 8 nucleotides match TRBD1. Germline V gives CDR1 ENHRY, CDR2 SYGVKD. This CDR3 comprises 14 residues. V trimming: 5 bases; J trimming: 10 bases; junction bases outside the gene matches: 10. The CDR3 sequence: CAISSGQEVGEQFF. CDR3 bases: TGTGCCATCAGTTCGGGACAGGAGGTCGGCGAGCAGTTCTTC.

The V gene is TRBV18, the J gene TRBJ2-2; tentative D call: TRBD1 (6 bases). From germline, CDR1 is KGHSH and CDR2 LQKENI. The V end lost 4 bases, the J end lost 1 base, and 13 bases lay between the germline ends. This CDR3 comprises 16 residues. The DNA of the CDR3 is TGTGCCAGCTCACGCCCGACGACAGGGAACACCGGGGAGCTGTTTTTT. It encodes CASSRPTTGNTGELFF.

This rearrangement joins TRBV2 to TRBJ2-3, with 9 nucleotides matching TRBD2. Germline values: CDR1 SNHLY, CDR2 FYNNEI. CDR3 length: 14 amino acids. The V and J ends lost 7 bases and 1 base, in that order; junction bases with no gene match: 3. The CDR3 DNA is TGTGCCAGCAAAATAGCGGGGGGCACAGATACGCAGTATTTT. Translating gives CASKIAGGTDTQYF.

The chain recombines TRBV7-9 with TRBJ1-1, with D unclear. The CDR3 extends over 15 amino acids. V lost 6 bases and J 6 bases, leaving 20 bases between the germline ends. Germline-derived CDR1 and CDR2 are SEHNR and FQNEAQ (reference sequence). CDR3 in amino acids: CASREGTGDVAEAFF. The CDR3 DNA is TGTGCCAGCAGGGAGGGTACCGGGGATGTAGCTGAAGCTTTCTTT. The entire variable domain, with the rest obtained from reference TRBV7-9 and TRBJ1-1, is as follows: DTGVSQNPRHKITKRGQNVTFRCDPISEHNRLYWYRQTLGQGPEFLTYFQNEAQLEKSRLLSDRFSAERPKGSFSTLEIQRTEQGDSAMYLCASREGTGDVAEAFFGQGTRLTVV.

This clone was seen a handful of times. V gene TRBV6-5 combines with J gene TRBJ2-7, with D perhaps given as TRBD1 or TRBD2 (6 bases each). Germline V gene data show CDR1 as MNHEY and CDR2 as SVGAGI. The CDR3 covers 13 residues. V was trimmed by 8 bases and J by 3 bases, leaving 14 bases between them. The CDR3 loop is CASGRGGRYEQYF. The DNA for the CDR3 is TGTGCCAGCGGCCGAGGGGGGCGCTACGAGCAGTACTTC.

This clone came up once. The genes are TRBV6-1 and TRBJ2-7; D is tentatively TRBD1 or TRBD2 (5 bases each). The CDR3 runs 15 residues. The V end was cut by 0 bases, the J end by 0 bases, with 9 bases between. Germline-derived CDR1 and CDR2 are MNHNS and SASEGT. The chain's CDR3 is CASSEAHGTSYEQYF. In nucleotides, the CDR3 is TGTGCCAGCAGTGAAGCGCACGGGACCTCCTACGAGCAGTACTTC.

This chain's CDR3 is CASSDDNGMTNTGELFF. As DNA, the CDR3 is TGTGCCAGCAGCGACGACAATGGGATGACGAACACCGGGGAGCTGTTTTTT. The chain is built from TRBV21-1 and TRBJ2-2. TRBV21-1 is a pseudogene locus. This CDR3 has 17 residues.

This chain joins TRBV9 and TRBJ2-3, with D unresolved. CDR3 size: 14 residues. The V gene lost 0 bases and the J gene lost 0 bases, with 5 bases spanning the gap. The V gene's germline CDR1 is SGDLS and CDR2 YYNGEE. CDR3 residues: CASSVAASTDTQYF. DNA for the CDR3: TGTGCCAGCAGCGTAGCTGCTAGCACAGATACGCAGTATTTT. Full variable domain (missing parts from reference TRBV9 and TRBJ2-3): DSGVTQTPKHLITATGQRVTLRCSPRSGDLSVYWYQQSLDQGLQFLIQYYNGEERAKGNILERFSAQQFPDLHSELNLSSLELGDSALYFCASSVAASTDTQYFGPGTRLTVL.